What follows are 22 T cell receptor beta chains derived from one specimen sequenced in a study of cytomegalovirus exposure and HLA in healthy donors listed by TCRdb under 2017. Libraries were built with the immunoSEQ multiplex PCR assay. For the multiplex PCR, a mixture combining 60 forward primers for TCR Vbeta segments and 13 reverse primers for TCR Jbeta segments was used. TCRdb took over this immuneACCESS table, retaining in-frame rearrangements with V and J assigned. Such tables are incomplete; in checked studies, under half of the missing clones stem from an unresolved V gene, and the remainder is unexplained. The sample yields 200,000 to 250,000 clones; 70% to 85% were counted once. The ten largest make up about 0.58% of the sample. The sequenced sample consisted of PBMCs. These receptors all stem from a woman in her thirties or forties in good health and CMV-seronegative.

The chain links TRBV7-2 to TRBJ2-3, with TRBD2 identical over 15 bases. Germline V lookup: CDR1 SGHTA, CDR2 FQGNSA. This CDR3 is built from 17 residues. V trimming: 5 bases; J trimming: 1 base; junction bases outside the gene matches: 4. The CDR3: CASSGTSGGRGTDTQYF. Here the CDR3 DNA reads TGTGCCAGCAGCGGGACTAGCGGGGGGCGGGGCACAGATACGCAGTATTTT.

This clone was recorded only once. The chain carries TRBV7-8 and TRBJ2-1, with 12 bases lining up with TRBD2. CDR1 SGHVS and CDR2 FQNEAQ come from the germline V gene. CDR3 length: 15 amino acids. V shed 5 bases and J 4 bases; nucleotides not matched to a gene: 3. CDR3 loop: CASSTTSGGYNEQFF. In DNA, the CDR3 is TGTGCCAGCAGCACCACTAGCGGGGGGTACAATGAGCAGTTCTTC.

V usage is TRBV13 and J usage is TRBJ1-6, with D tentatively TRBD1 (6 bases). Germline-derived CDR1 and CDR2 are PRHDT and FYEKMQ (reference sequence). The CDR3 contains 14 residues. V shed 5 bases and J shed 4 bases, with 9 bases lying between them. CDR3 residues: CASSHQGYNSPLHF. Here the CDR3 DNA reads TGTGCCAGCAGCCATCAGGGGTATAATTCACCCCTCCACTTT.

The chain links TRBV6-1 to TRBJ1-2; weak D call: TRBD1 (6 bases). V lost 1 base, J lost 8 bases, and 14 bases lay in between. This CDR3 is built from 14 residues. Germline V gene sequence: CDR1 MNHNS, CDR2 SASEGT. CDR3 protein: CASSEGGGEDGYTF. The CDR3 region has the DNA TGTGCCAGCAGTGAAGGGGGGGGCGAGGACGGCTACACCTTC.

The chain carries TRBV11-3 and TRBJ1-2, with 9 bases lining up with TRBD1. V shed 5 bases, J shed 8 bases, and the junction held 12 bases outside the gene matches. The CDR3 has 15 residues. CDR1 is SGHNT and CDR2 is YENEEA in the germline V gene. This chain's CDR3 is CASSHGQGSIEGYTF. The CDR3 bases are TGTGCCAGCAGCCACGGACAGGGGTCGATAGAAGGCTACACCTTC.

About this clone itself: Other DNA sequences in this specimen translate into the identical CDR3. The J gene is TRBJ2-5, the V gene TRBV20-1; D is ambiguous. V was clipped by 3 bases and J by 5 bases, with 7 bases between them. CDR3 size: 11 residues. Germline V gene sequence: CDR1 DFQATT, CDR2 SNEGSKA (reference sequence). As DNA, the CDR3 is TGCAGTGCTAGGGTCGGGGAGACCCAGTACTTC. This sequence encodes CSARVGETQYF.

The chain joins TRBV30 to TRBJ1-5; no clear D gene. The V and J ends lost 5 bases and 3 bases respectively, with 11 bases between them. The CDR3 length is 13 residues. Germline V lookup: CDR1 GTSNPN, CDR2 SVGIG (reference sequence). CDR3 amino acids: CAWGENANQPQHF. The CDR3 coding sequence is TGTGCCTGGGGGGAGAATGCCAATCAGCCCCAGCATTTT.

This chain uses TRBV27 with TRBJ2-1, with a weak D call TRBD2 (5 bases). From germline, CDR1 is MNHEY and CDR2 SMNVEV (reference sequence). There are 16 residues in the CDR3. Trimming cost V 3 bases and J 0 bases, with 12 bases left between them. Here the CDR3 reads CASSFELADSYNEQFF. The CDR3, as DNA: TGTGCCAGCAGTTTTGAGCTAGCCGACTCCTACAATGAGCAGTTCTTC.

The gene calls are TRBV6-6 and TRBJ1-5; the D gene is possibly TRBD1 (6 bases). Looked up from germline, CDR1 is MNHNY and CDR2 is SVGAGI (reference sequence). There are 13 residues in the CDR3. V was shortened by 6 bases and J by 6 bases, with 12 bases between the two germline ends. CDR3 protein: CASRRGAGQPQHF. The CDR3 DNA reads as TGTGCCAGCAGACGGGGGGCAGGTCAGCCCCAGCATTTT.

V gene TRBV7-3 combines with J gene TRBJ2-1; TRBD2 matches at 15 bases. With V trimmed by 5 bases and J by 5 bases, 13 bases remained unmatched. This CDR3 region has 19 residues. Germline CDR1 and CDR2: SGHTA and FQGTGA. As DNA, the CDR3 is TGTGCCAGCAGCCAAACGGGACTAGCGGGGGGTCTTCCGGACAATGAGCAGTTCTTC. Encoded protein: CASSQTGLAGGLPDNEQFF. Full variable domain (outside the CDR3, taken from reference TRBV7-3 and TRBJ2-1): GAGVSQTPSNKVTEKGKYVELRCDPISGHTALYWYRQSLGQGPEFLIYFQGTGAADDSGLPNDRFFAVRPEGSVSTLKIQRTERGDSAVYLCASSQTGLAGGLPDNEQFFGPGTRLTVL.

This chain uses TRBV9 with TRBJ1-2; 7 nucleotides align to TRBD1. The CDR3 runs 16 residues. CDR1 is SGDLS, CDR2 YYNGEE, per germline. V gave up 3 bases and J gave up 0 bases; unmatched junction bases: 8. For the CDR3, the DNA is TGTGCCAGCAGCGGAACAGGGACAGAAGCTAACTATGGCTACACCTTC. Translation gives CASSGTGTEANYGYTF.

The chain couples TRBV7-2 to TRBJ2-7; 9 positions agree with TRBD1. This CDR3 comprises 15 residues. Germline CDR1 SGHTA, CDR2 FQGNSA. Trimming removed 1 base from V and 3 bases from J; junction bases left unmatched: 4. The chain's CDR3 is CASSLVWTGDYEQYF. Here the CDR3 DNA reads TGTGCCAGCAGCTTAGTCTGGACAGGGGACTACGAGCAGTACTTC.

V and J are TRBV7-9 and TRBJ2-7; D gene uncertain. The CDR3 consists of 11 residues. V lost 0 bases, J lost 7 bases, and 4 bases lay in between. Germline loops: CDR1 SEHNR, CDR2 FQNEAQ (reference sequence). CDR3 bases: TGTGCCAGCAGCTTAGCTGTAGAGCAGTACTTC. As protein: CASSLAVEQYF.

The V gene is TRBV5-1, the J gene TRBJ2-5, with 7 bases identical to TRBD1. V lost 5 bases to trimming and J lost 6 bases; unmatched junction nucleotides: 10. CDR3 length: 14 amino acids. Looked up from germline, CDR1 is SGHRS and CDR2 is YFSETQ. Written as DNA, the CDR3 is TGCGCCAGCAGTGTACAGGGGACATCAAAGACCCAGTACTTC. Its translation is CASSVQGTSKTQYF.

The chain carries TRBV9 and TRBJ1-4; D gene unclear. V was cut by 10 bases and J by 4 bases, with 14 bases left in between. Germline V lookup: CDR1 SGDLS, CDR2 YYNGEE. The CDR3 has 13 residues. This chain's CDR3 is CAYLSACNEKLFF. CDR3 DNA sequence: TGTGCCTACCTATCCGCCTGTAATGAAAAACTGTTTTTT. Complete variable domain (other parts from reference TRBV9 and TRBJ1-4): DSGVTQTPKHLITATGQRVTLRCSPRSGDLSVYWYQQSLDQGLQFLIQYYNGEERAKGNILERFSAQQFPDLHSELNLSSLELGDSALYFCAYLSACNEKLFFGSGTQLSVL.

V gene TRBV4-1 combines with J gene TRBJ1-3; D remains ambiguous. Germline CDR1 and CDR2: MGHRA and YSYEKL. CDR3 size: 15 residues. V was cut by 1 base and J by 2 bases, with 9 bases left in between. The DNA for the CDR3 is TGCGCCAGCAGCCAAGTAGAGCAAACTGGAAACACCATATATTTT. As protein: CASSQVEQTGNTIYF.

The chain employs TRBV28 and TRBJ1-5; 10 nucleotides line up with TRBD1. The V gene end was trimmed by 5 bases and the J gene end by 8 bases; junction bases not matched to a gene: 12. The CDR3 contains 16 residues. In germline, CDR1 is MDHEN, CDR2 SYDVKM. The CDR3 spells CASSTVRGQGTEPQHF. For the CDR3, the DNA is TGTGCCAGCAGTACCGTCCGGGGACAGGGGACGGAGCCCCAGCATTTT. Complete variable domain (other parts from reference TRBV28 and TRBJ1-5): DVKVTQSSRYLVKRTGEKVFLECVQDMDHENMFWYRQDPGLGLRLIYFSYDVKMKEKGDIPEGYSVSREKKERFSLILESASTNQTSMYLCASSTVRGQGTEPQHFGDGTRLSIL.

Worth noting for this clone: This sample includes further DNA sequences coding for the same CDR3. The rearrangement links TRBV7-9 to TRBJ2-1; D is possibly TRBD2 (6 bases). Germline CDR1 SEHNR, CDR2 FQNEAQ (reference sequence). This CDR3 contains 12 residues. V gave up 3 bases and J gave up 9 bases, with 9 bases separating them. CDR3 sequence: CASSFGGGEQFF. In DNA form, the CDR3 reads TGTGCCAGCAGCTTCGGGGGTGGTGAGCAGTTCTTC.

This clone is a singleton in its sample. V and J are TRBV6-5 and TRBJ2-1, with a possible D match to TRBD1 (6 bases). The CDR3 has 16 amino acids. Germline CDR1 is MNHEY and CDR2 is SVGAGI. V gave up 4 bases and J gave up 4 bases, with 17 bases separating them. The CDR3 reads CASSWGTGWSYNEQFF. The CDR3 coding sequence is TGTGCCAGCAGTTGGGGTACAGGGTGGTCGTACAATGAGCAGTTCTTC.

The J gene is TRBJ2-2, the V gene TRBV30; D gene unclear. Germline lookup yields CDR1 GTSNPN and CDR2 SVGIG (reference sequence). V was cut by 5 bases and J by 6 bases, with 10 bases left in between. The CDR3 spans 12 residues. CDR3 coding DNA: TGTGCCTGGGGAACAGAGCCCGGGGAGCTGTTTTTT. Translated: CAWGTEPGELFF.

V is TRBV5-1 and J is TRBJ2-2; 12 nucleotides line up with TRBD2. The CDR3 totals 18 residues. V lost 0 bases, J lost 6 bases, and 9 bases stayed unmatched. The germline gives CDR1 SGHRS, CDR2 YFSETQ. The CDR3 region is CASSLAPSGGAFPGELFF. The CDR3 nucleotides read TGCGCCAGCAGCTTGGCACCTAGCGGGGGGGCTTTTCCCGGGGAGCTGTTTTTT.

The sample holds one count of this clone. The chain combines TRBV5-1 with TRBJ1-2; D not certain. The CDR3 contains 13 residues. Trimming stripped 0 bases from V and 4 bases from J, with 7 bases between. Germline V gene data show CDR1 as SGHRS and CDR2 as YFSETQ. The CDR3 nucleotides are TGCGCCAGCAGCTTGGCTTCGAGCTATGGCTACACCTTC. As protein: CASSLASSYGYTF.